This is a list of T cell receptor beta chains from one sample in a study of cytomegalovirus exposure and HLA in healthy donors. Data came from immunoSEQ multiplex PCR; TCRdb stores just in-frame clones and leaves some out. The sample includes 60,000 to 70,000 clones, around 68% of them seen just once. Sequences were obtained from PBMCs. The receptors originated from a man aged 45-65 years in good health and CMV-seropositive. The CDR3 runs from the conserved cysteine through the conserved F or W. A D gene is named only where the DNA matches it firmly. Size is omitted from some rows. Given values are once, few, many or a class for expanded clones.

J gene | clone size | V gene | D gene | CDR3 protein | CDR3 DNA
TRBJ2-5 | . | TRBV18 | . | CASSPPVGGLEETQYF | TGTGCCAGCTCACCACCGGTCGGGGGTTTGGAGGAGACCCAGTACTTC
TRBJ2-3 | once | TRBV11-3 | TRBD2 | CASSLGGGGTDTQYF | TGTGCCAGCAGCTTAGGTGGCGGGGGGACAGATACGCAGTATTTT
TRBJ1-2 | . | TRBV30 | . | CAWSFSTLGGYTF | TGTGCCTGGAGTTTCTCAACCCTAGGAGGCTACACCTTC
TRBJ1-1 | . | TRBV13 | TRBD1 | CASSLDKTGSDGEAFF | TGTGCCAGCAGCTTAGACAAGACAGGGAGCGATGGTGAAGCTTTCTTT
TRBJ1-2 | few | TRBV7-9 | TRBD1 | CASRQGSRGYGYTF | TGTGCCAGCCGACAGGGCAGCAGAGGTTATGGCTACACCTTC
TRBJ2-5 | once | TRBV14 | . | CASSLIRETQYF | TGTGCCAGCAGCCTAATCAGGGAGACCCAGTACTTC
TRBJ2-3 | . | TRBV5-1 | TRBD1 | CASSFRTGSTDTQYF | TGCGCCAGCAGCTTTCGGACAGGGAGCACAGATACGCAGTATTTT
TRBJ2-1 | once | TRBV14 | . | CASSPAFNEQFF | TGTGCCAGCAGCCCCGCGTTTAATGAGCAGTTCTTC
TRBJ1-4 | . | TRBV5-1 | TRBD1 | CASSLGGAEKLFF | TGCGCCAGCAGCTTAGGGGGCGCTGAAAAACTGTTTTTT
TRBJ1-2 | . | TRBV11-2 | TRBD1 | CASSHPRTGPNYGYTF | TGTGCCAGCAGCCACCCACGGACAGGGCCTAACTATGGCTACACCTTC
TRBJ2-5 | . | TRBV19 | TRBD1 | CASSILMTGTETQYF | TGTGCCAGTAGTATACTCATGACAGGGACCGAGACCCAGTACTTC
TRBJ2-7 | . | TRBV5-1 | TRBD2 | CASSSSGTSGREQYF | TGCGCCAGCAGCTCTTCCGGGACTAGCGGGAGAGAGCAGTACTTC